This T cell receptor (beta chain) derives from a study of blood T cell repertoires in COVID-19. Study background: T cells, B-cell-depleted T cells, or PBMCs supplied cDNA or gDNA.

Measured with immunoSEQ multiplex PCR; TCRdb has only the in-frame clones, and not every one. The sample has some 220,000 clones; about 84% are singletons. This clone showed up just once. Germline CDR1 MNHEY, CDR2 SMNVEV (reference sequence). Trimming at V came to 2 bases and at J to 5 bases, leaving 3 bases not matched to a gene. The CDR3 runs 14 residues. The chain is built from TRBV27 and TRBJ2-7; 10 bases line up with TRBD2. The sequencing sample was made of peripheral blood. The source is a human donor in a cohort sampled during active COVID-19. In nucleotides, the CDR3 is TGTGCCAGCAGTTTACAACTAGCGGGAAACGAGCAGTACTTC. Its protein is CASSLQLAGNEQYF.